Below, 21 T cell receptor beta chains from the same sample are listed, as sequenced in a study of cytomegalovirus exposure and HLA in healthy donors. Amplification used 60 Vbeta primers and 13 Jbeta primers. Sequenced by immunoSEQ multiplex PCR; TCRdb stores in-frame clones only, minus some. The profile shows 100,000 to 150,000 clones, around 85% of them singletons. The sample taken for sequencing was PBMCs. The source is a boy aged 10-17 years in good health and CMV-seronegative.

V and J are TRBV9 and TRBJ2-2, with D possibly matching TRBD1 (5 bases). There are 15 residues in the CDR3. V shed 0 bases and J shed 3 bases, with 9 bases lying between them. From germline, CDR1 is SGDLS and CDR2 YYNGEE. The CDR3 DNA is TGTGCCAGCAGCGTAGCTGGGGCGGACACCGGGGAGCTGTTTTTT. This codes for CASSVAGADTGELFF.

V and J are TRBV7-9 and TRBJ2-5, with 9 bases fitting TRBD1. The trim removed 5 bases at V and 4 bases at J, leaving 11 bases unmatched. This CDR3 contains 16 residues. CDR1 SEHNR and CDR2 FQNEAQ come from the germline V gene (reference sequence). The CDR3 region has the DNA TGTGCCAGCAGCCCTACCGGGGGACAGGGTTTAGAGACCCAGTACTTC. Its translation is CASSPTGGQGLETQYF. Looking up the rest from reference TRBV7-9 and TRBJ2-5 gives the full variable domain: DTGVSQNPRHKITKRGQNVTFRCDPISEHNRLYWYRQTLGQGPEFLTYFQNEAQLEKSRLLSDRFSAERPKGSFSTLEIQRTEQGDSAMYLCASSPTGGQGLETQYFGPGTRLLVL.

This chain uses TRBV5-6 with TRBJ1-2, with D uncertain. CDR1 is SGHDT and CDR2 is YYEEEE in the germline V gene. The CDR3 totals 14 residues. Trimming shortened V by 4 bases and J by 0 bases, and 10 bases separated the two germline ends. The CDR3 sequence: CASSRVGANYGYTF. CDR3 in DNA: TGTGCCAGCAGCCGGGTCGGAGCTAACTATGGCTACACCTTC.

The chain is built from TRBV5-6 and TRBJ2-1; D gene unclear. This CDR3 contains 12 residues. Germline assignment: CDR1 SGHDT and CDR2 YYEEEE. With 0 bases removed from V and 10 bases from J, the gap between germline ends came to 8 bases. The chain's CDR3 is CASSLVTVEQFF. CDR3 DNA sequence: TGTGCCAGCAGCTTGGTTACGGTGGAGCAGTTCTTC.

The V gene is TRBV15, the J gene TRBJ1-3; no clear D gene. V lost 5 bases and J 3 bases, leaving 11 bases between the germline ends. CDR1 and CDR2 (germline): LNHNV, YYDKDF (reference sequence). The CDR3 spans 14 residues. The CDR3 here is CATSRTGGGNTIYF. CDR3 sequence (DNA): TGTGCCACCAGCCGCACCGGCGGTGGAAACACCATATATTTT. The full variable domain, rest sourced from reference TRBV15 and TRBJ1-3, is DAMVIQNPRYQVTQFGKPVTLSCSQTLNHNVMYWYQQKSSQAPKLLFHYYDKDFNNEADTPDNFQSRRPNTSFCFLDIRSPGLGDTAMYLCATSRTGGGNTIYFGEGSWLTVV.

The rearrangement links TRBV7-9 to TRBJ2-7; TRBD2 is a possible D gene (5 bases). There are 15 residues in the CDR3. Per the germline V gene, CDR1 is SEHNR and CDR2 is FQNEAQ (reference sequence). V was pared by 5 bases and J by 4 bases, with 18 bases between. The CDR3 sequence: CASSLGGRTSYEQYF. The DNA of the CDR3 is TGTGCCAGCAGCCTGGGCGGACGGACTTCGTACGAGCAGTACTTC. Looking up the rest from reference TRBV7-9 and TRBJ2-7 gives the full variable domain: DTGVSQNPRHKITKRGQNVTFRCDPISEHNRLYWYRQTLGQGPEFLTYFQNEAQLEKSRLLSDRFSAERPKGSFSTLEIQRTEQGDSAMYLCASSLGGRTSYEQYFGPGTRLTVT.

The rearrangement uses TRBV9 and TRBJ2-2, with 7 bases fitting TRBD1. Per the germline V gene, CDR1 is SGDLS and CDR2 is YYNGEE. CDR3 length equals 16 residues. V was pared by 4 bases and J by 5 bases, with 11 bases of the junction left unmatched. For the CDR3, the DNA is TGTGCCAGCAGCCGAACTACAGGGGAGCGGACCGGGGAGCTGTTTTTT. It is translated as CASSRTTGERTGELFF.

This clone appeared once. V gene TRBV6-1 combines with J gene TRBJ1-4, with 7 bases matching TRBD1. The V and J ends lost 5 bases and 4 bases, in that order; junction bases with no gene match: 7. The CDR3 covers 15 residues. Germline V gene lookup returns CDR1 MNHNS and CDR2 SASEGT. The CDR3 sequence: CASSRVTGRNEKLFF. The CDR3 DNA follows: TGTGCCAGCAGTCGCGTGACAGGGCGTAATGAAAAACTGTTTTTT.

The V and J genes are TRBV18 and TRBJ1-1; possibly TRBD1 for D (6 bases). CDR3 length: 16 residues. Germline CDR1 KGHSH, CDR2 LQKENI. V dropped 3 bases and J dropped 1 base, with 15 bases sitting between them. For the CDR3, the DNA is TGTGCCAGCTCACCGGTTCCCGGACAGCGGAACACTGAAGCTTTCTTT. Its protein product is CASSPVPGQRNTEAFF.

The chain has TRBV5-1 and TRBJ1-5, with TRBD1 matching 7 bases. Losses at the gene ends were 0 bases for V and 7 bases for J; bases not matched to a gene: 13. The CDR3 has 17 amino acids. The germline gives CDR1 SGHRS, CDR2 YFSETQ. This CDR3 is CASSLEAGQASRQPQHF. The CDR3, as DNA: TGCGCCAGCAGCTTGGAGGCCGGACAGGCTTCGAGGCAGCCCCAGCATTTT.

CDR3: CASSRGPGTGGSNQPQHF. Written as DNA, the CDR3 is TGTGCCAGCAGCCGGGGACCCGGGACAGGGGGCTCCAATCAGCCCCAGCATTTT. V gene TRBV9 combines with J gene TRBJ1-5; TRBD1 matches at 12 bases. The CDR3 is 18 residues long. Germline loops: CDR1 SGDLS, CDR2 YYNGEE. V lost 4 bases and J lost 3; bases outside the gene matches: 11.

This clone was seen a single time. The V and J genes are TRBV7-6 and TRBJ2-3; TRBD2 matches 10 bases. This CDR3 is built from 16 residues. The junction had 8 bases not matched to a gene; V was cut back by 4 bases and J by 4 bases. CDR1 is SGHVS, CDR2 FNYEAQ, per germline. DNA for the CDR3: TGTGCCAGCAGCTCAAATCTAGCGGGAGCGGCAGATACGCAGTATTTT. Residues: CASSSNLAGAADTQYF.

The J gene is TRBJ2-1, the V gene TRBV29-1, with D possibly being TRBD1 (6 bases). V dropped 4 bases and J dropped 4 bases, with 17 bases sitting between them. The length of the CDR3 is 15 residues. Germline V gene sequence: CDR1 SQVTM, CDR2 ANQGSEA. This chain's CDR3 is CSVGQAFNAYNEQFF. The DNA of the CDR3 is TGCAGCGTTGGACAGGCTTTTAATGCGTACAATGAGCAGTTCTTC.

The sample holds a few counts of this clone. J is TRBJ2-7 and V is TRBV2; D is uncertain. The germline V gene has CDR1 SNHLY and CDR2 FYNNEI. Deletions cut 3 bases from V and 6 bases from J, with 3 bases between. This CDR3 region has 10 residues. CDR3 sequence: CASSDSEQYF. The DNA of the CDR3 is TGTGCCAGCAGTGACTCCGAGCAGTACTTC.

CDR3 in amino acids: CASSLGRAADTQYF. CDR3 DNA sequence: TGTGCCAGCAGCTTGGGGAGGGCCGCAGATACGCAGTATTTT. J is TRBJ2-3 and V is TRBV5-6, with D maybe TRBD2 (6 bases). V lost 0 bases and J 4 bases, leaving 9 bases between the germline ends. Germline loops: CDR1 SGHDT, CDR2 YYEEEE. The CDR3 runs to 14 residues.

This clone has just a few counts. CDR3 DNA sequence: TGTGCCAGCAGCCGTCTCAGGGGGAACACTGAAGCTTTCTTT. It codes for CASSRLRGNTEAFF. J is TRBJ1-1 and V is TRBV14, with D possibly being TRBD1 (6 bases). The length of the CDR3 is 14 residues. Germline V gene lookup returns CDR1 SGHDN and CDR2 FVKESK. V was trimmed by 4 bases and J by 1 base, leaving 10 bases between them. Complete variable domain (other parts from reference TRBV14 and TRBJ1-1): EAGVTQFPSHSVIEKGQTVTLRCDPISGHDNLYWYRRVMGKEIKFLLHFVKESKQDESGMPNNRFLAERTGGTYSTLKVQPAELEDSGVYFCASSRLRGNTEAFFGQGTRLTVV.

V and J are TRBV6-1 and TRBJ2-3, with D perhaps TRBD2 (5 bases). This CDR3 has 13 amino acids. The germline V and J ends were trimmed by 7 bases and 3 bases, with 11 bases remaining between them. CDR1 and CDR2 (germline): MNHNS, SASEGT. The chain's CDR3 is CASMVTGTDTQYF. The CDR3 coding sequence is TGTGCCAGCATGGTTACGGGGACAGATACGCAGTATTTT.

V is TRBV25-1 and J is TRBJ2-3, with D unclear. CDR1 is MGHDK, CDR2 SYGVNS, per germline. V was trimmed by 2 bases and J by 4 bases, leaving 16 bases between them. The CDR3 length is 16 residues. The DNA for the CDR3 is TGTGCCAGCAGTGAACTCATCACGCCTGGGCCAGATACGCAGTATTTT. This codes for CASSELITPGPDTQYF.

CDR3: CATSRVLAGLGYEQYF. As DNA, the CDR3 is TGTGCCACCAGCAGGGTTCTAGCGGGACTCGGGTACGAGCAGTACTTC. The V gene is TRBV15, the J gene TRBJ2-7, with 9 bases that match TRBD2. Looked up from germline, CDR1 is LNHNV and CDR2 is YYDKDF (reference sequence). The CDR3 has 16 residues. With V trimmed by 3 bases and J by 4 bases, 10 bases remained unmatched. The full variable domain, rest sourced from reference TRBV15 and TRBJ2-7, is DAMVIQNPRYQVTQFGKPVTLSCSQTLNHNVMYWYQQKSSQAPKLLFHYYDKDFNNEADTPDNFQSRRPNTSFCFLDIRSPGLGDTAMYLCATSRVLAGLGYEQYFGPGTRLTVT.

This chain joins TRBV4-2 and TRBJ2-4; D is undetermined. V lost 1 base, J lost 8 bases, and 9 bases lay in between. The CDR3 loop spans 13 amino acids. In germline, CDR1 is LGHNA, CDR2 YNFKEQ. CDR3 sequence: CASSQVDSDIQYF. In nucleotides, the CDR3 is TGTGCCAGCAGCCAAGTTGACTCGGACATTCAGTACTTC.

This clone came up a few times. The rearrangement links TRBV4-3 to TRBJ1-4; weak D call: TRBD1 (6 bases). V lost 4 bases to trimming and J lost 3 bases, with 12 bases between them. Germline CDR1 and CDR2: LGHNA and YSLEER. The CDR3 is 15 residues long. The CDR3 DNA reads TGCGCCAGCAGCCTCGGCGAGGGGGCTAATGAAAAACTGTTTTTT. This sequence encodes CASSLGEGANEKLFF.